This T cell receptor beta chain is drawn from a study of early stage breast cancer tumors. Study background: Most of the 16 invasive tumors were ER+, PR+ and HER2-.

Germline loops: CDR1 SGHNT, CDR2 YYREEE (reference sequence). Trimming removed 0 bases at V and 6 bases at J, with 7 bases between. The CDR3 runs to 13 residues. Profiled with immunoSEQ multiplex PCR; TCRdb holds only in-frame clones, not every one. Seen here are fewer than 80,000 clones, around 80% observed once, and the top ten hold over 3.5%. Regarding this clone: The antigen is undetermined.

Broader study findings: Chain pairing and CD4, CD8 or FOXP3 expression were not captured.

Sequencing was carried out using blood. The V call is TRBV5-4, the J call TRBJ2-1; no reliable D call. This clonotype was obtained from a person in their 40s with breast cancer. The CDR3 DNA reads TGTGCCAGCAGCTTGGCCGCAATCAATGAGCAGTTCTTC. Translation: CASSLAAINEQFF.